This TCR beta chain was observed in a study of CXCR3-negative and CXCR3-positive naive CD8 T cells. Study-wide results and limits: TRB CDR3 hydrophobicity was greater in CXCR3-positive naive cells than in CXCR3-negative naive cells. TCR interaction strength was inferred from TRB CDR3 physicochemistry, as CD5 matched across naive subsets.

In regard to this clonotype: Antigen unknown.

CDR3 length equals 13 residues. Germline CDR1 SGHDN, CDR2 FVKESK. Through 5' RACE with UMI labels, the TRB cDNA libraries were prepared. TCRdb reworked the 5' RACE reads into one entry per CDR3 protein, no DNA. In all, the sample yields some 130,000 distinct CDR3 sequences. This receptor was obtained from a human donor in good health. Some clones in this sample may be carry-over from other donors' samples. Sequencing was carried out using naive CXCR3+ CD8+ T cells from blood. Subset in this sample: CD45RO-CCR7+CD27+CD95- naive CD8+ T cells expressing CXCR3 (TNR3+). The chain joins TRBV14 to TRBJ1-1; as DNA is missing, the TRBD1 call by TCRdb cannot be tested. The CDR3: CASSQTGGRKAFF.